The clone carrying this TCR beta chain appeared many times. Its antigen is unknown. Samples came from axillary lymph nodes draining the breast cancer. CDR3 length: 17 amino acids. Germline V gene data show CDR1 as MGHRA and CDR2 as YSYEKL. V was clipped by 1 base and J by 3 bases; unmatched bases: 7. These data are taken from a study of breast tumors, draining lymph nodes, adjacent tissues. General study results and limits: Tumor and nontumor repertoires were significantly more similar in luminal-like than in basal-like breast cancer. Compared with lymph nodes, tumors were less diverse; compared with nontumor tissue, more. Tumor T cell lymph node origin was a supported hypothesis, not proven. Data fit most tumor T cells coming from lymph node, expanding in tumor.

MiXCR, applied by TCRdb to the multiplex PCR reads, yields one record per CDR3 protein. The sample lists roughly 260,000 distinct CDR3 sequences, 30% seen once, with more than 1% in the top ten. The receptor's source is a female donor with breast cancer. Some clones in this sample may be carry-over from other donors' samples. The V call is TRBV4-1, the J call TRBJ2-5; 11 nucleotides match TRBD2. Sequenced sample: axillary lymph node tissue. Here the CDR3 DNA reads TGCGCCAGCAGCCAAGGGGGGTCACTAGCGGGAGAAGAGACCCAGTACTTC. Translating gives CASSQGGSLAGEETQYF.